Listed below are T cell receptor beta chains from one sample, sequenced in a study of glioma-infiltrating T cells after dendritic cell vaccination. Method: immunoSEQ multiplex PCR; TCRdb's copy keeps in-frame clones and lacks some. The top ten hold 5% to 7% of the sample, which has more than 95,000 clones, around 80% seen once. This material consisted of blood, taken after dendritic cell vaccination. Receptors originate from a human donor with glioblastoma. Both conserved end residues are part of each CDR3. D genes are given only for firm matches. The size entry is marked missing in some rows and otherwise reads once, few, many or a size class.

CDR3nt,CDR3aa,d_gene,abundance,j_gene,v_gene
TGTGCCAGTAGGATAGGACTAGCGGGAGGGAACACCGGGGAGCTGTTTTTT,CASRIGLAGGNTGELFF,TRBD2,.,TRBJ2-2,TRBV19
TGTGCCAGCAGTTTACAGGGCTCTCAGCCCCAGCATTTT,CASSLQGSQPQHF,.,.,TRBJ1-5,TRBV28
TGTGCCAGCAGCGTGAGGTCTGGGGCCAACGTCCTGACTTTC,CASSVRSGANVLTF,.,.,TRBJ2-6,TRBV9
TGTGCCAGTACCCGGACAGGGGCCGCCTTATACGAGCAGTACTTC,CASTRTGAALYEQYF,TRBD1,.,TRBJ2-7,TRBV19
TGTGCCACCAGCAAAGGGACAGGGGCTTATGGCTACACCTTC,CATSKGTGAYGYTF,TRBD1,.,TRBJ1-2,TRBV15
TGTGCCAGTAGCCTTCTTGCTAGCGGAAGCTCCTACAATGAGCAGTTCTTC,CASSLLASGSSYNEQFF,TRBD2,.,TRBJ2-1,TRBV19
TGTGCCAGCAGTTCCCCCGGGACTAGCGGGTTCGAGCAGTACTTC,CASSSPGTSGFEQYF,TRBD2,.,TRBJ2-7,TRBV27
TGTGCCAGCAGTGGACTGCGAATCGCTAACTATGGCTACACCTTC,CASSGLRIANYGYTF,.,.,TRBJ1-2,TRBV6-1
TGTGCCAGCAGCTTGGGGCTAGCAGACTACAATGAGCAGTTCTTC,CASSLGLADYNEQFF,.,.,TRBJ2-1,TRBV5-4
TGTGCCAGCTGCCGGGACAGGGGTTACGAGCAGTACTTC,CASCRDRGYEQYF,TRBD1,.,TRBJ2-7,TRBV2
TGTGCCAGCAGCTTGGCCAGAGGAGGCTACACCTTC,CASSLARGGYTF,.,.,TRBJ1-2,TRBV5-4
TGTGCCAGCAGAGATACAGGGGTAGCTCATAACAATCAGCCCCAGCATTTT,CASRDTGVAHNNQPQHF,TRBD1,.,TRBJ1-5,TRBV2
TGTGCCAGCAGACAGACCGGGACAGGGAACTATGGCTACACCTTC,CASRQTGTGNYGYTF,TRBD1,.,TRBJ1-2,TRBV6-4
TGCGCCAGCAGCTTGACCATAGCGGGGGGGCGAACCGGGGAGCTGTTTTTT,CASSLTIAGGRTGELFF,TRBD2,.,TRBJ2-2,TRBV5-1
TGTGCCAGCAGCCTAAGACTAGCGGGAGCTTCAGATACGCAGTATTTT,CASSLRLAGASDTQYF,TRBD2,.,TRBJ2-3,TRBV7-2
TGTGCCAGCAGCTTAGCACTTGCTAACACCGGGGAGCTGTTTTTT,CASSLALANTGELFF,.,.,TRBJ2-2,TRBV11-2
TGTGCCAGCAGCGCCGGGACTAGCGGGGGGGCGACCGGGGAGCTGTTTTTT,CASSAGTSGGATGELFF,TRBD2,.,TRBJ2-2,TRBV9
TGCGCCAGCAGCCACGGAGTACAGGGCAATCAGCCCCAGCATTTT,CASSHGVQGNQPQHF,.,once,TRBJ1-5,TRBV4-1
TGCGCCAGCAGAACCGGGACTAGCGGCTACGAGCAGTACTTC,CASRTGTSGYEQYF,TRBD2,once,TRBJ2-7,TRBV5-1
TGTGCCAGCAGTTCCTACTCGTTTAAACTGTTTTTT,CASSSYSFKLFF,.,.,TRBJ1-4,TRBV28
TGCAGCGTTGGACTCATATCCCTATTCGCAACGGGGGGCTACACCTTC,CSVGLISLFATGGYTF,.,.,TRBJ1-2,TRBV29-1
TGTGCCAGCGGAGACAGGGCCTATGGCTACACCTTC,CASGDRAYGYTF,TRBD1,once,TRBJ1-2,TRBV2
TGCGCCAGCAGCTTGGGACAAACGGGCACAGATACGCAGTATTTT,CASSLGQTGTDTQYF,.,.,TRBJ2-3,TRBV5-1
TGTGCCATCAGTGAGGGACAGTTAAATCAGCCCCAGCATTTT,CAISEGQLNQPQHF,.,.,TRBJ1-5,TRBV10-3
TGTGCCAGCTCACAAGGAAGACAGGGGATCACAGATACGCAGTATTTT,CASSQGRQGITDTQYF,TRBD1,.,TRBJ2-3,TRBV18
TGTGCCAGCAGTGCCGGGACAGACTTTCGGAATGAAAAACTGTTTTTT,CASSAGTDFRNEKLFF,TRBD1,.,TRBJ1-4,TRBV2
TGCGCCAGCAGCTTTGGCTCGGGGATGAACACCGGGGAGCTGTTTTTT,CASSFGSGMNTGELFF,.,.,TRBJ2-2,TRBV5-1
TGTGCCAGCACATCCTGGGAGGAGACCCAGTACTTC,CASTSWEETQYF,.,.,TRBJ2-5,TRBV27
TGTGCCAGCAGCATAACAGGGGGGGATAGCAATCAGCCCCAGCATTTT,CASSITGGDSNQPQHF,TRBD1,.,TRBJ1-5,TRBV9
TGCGCCAGCAGCCAAGATACCGGGACACGTAGCAATCAGCCCCAGCATTTT,CASSQDTGTRSNQPQHF,.,.,TRBJ1-5,TRBV4-1
TGTGCCAGCGGCCGAGCAGGAATAAATCAGCCCCAGCATTTT,CASGRAGINQPQHF,.,few,TRBJ1-5,TRBV28
TGTGCCAGCAGTCCTACAGTACAGTATGGCTACACCTTC,CASSPTVQYGYTF,.,.,TRBJ1-2,TRBV6-1
TGTGCCAGCAGCTTAGACTGGCGATCTAGCGGGGGGGCAGGAGACTACGAGCAGTACTTC,CASSLDWRSSGGAGDYEQYF,TRBD2,.,TRBJ2-7,TRBV7-8
TGCGCCAGCAGCTTGGTCGGTAGCGGGATCAATGAGCAGTTCTTC,CASSLVGSGINEQFF,TRBD2,.,TRBJ2-1,TRBV5-1
TGTGCCAGCAGTTTCCTAACCAACTCTGGAAACACCATATATTTT,CASSFLTNSGNTIYF,.,few,TRBJ1-3,TRBV27
TGTGCCAGTAGTGGGACAGGGGGAGGCTATGGCTACACCTTC,CASSGTGGGYGYTF,TRBD1,once,TRBJ1-2,TRBV19
TGTGCCAGCAGCCCAACAAGACAGTTTCCAACTAATGAAAAACTGTTTTTT,CASSPTRQFPTNEKLFF,.,.,TRBJ1-4,TRBV7-9
TGTGCCAGTAGTATCAGGGAGGCGAACACTGAAGCTTTCTTT,CASSIREANTEAFF,.,.,TRBJ1-1,TRBV19
TGTGCCTGGAGTGGGGGGGGACCAGGTCAGCCCCAGCATTTT,CAWSGGGPGQPQHF,.,.,TRBJ1-5,TRBV30
TGTGCCAGCAGGCGTATTTGGGGCAGCCAAGAGACCCAGTACTTC,CASRRIWGSQETQYF,.,.,TRBJ2-5,TRBV27
TGTGCCAGCAGCCCCCCCCGGGACACCCACTATGGCTACACCTTC,CASSPPRDTHYGYTF,.,.,TRBJ1-2,TRBV28
TGTGCCAGCAGCCTTAGCGGGAGGGGCGCTGGGGCCAACGTCCTGACTTTC,CASSLSGRGAGANVLTF,TRBD2,few,TRBJ2-6,TRBV11-2
TGTGCCAGCAAAACTCGGGACAGGAACACCGGGGAGCTGTTTTTT,CASKTRDRNTGELFF,TRBD1,few,TRBJ2-2,TRBV7-8
TGCGCCAGCACTAAACGGTACTTC,CASTKRYF,.,.,TRBJ2-7,TRBV10-1
TGTGCCAGCAGCTTACTTCTAGGAAACACTGAAGCTTTCTTT,CASSLLLGNTEAFF,.,few,TRBJ1-1,TRBV11-2
TGTGCCAGTAGTATACGGGGACTAGCGGACTACAATGAGCAGTTCTTC,CASSIRGLADYNEQFF,TRBD2,.,TRBJ2-1,TRBV19
TGTGCCAGCAGTTACTCTAGTCTCGCTTCAGGCTACACCTTC,CASSYSSLASGYTF,.,.,TRBJ1-2,TRBV6-5
TGTGCCAGCAGTGAACGGGGGGGGGCCACGACAGATACGCAGTATTTT,CASSERGGATTDTQYF,TRBD2,few,TRBJ2-3,TRBV2
TGTGCCAGCAGCTTAGTATCGGAGGGTGAGCAGTACTTC,CASSLVSEGEQYF,.,.,TRBJ2-7,TRBV7-6
TGCGCCAGCAGCTTGCTGGGGGCGTCCTACGAGCAGTACTTC,CASSLLGASYEQYF,.,.,TRBJ2-7,TRBV5-1
TGCGCCAGCAGCTTGGGGACTAGCGGGGGTTACCAAGAGACCCAGTACTTC,CASSLGTSGGYQETQYF,TRBD2,.,TRBJ2-5,TRBV5-1
TGTGCCATCAGTGACGTACAGGGAGAGACCCAGTACTTC,CAISDVQGETQYF,.,.,TRBJ2-5,TRBV10-3
TGTGCCATCCGGAGGGGAAACGAGCAGTACTTC,CAIRRGNEQYF,.,.,TRBJ2-7,TRBV27
TGCGCCAGCAGCTTGGTGGGACAGGGTGTCTACGAGCAGTACTTC,CASSLVGQGVYEQYF,TRBD1,.,TRBJ2-7,TRBV5-1
TGTGCCTGGAGTGTACTTTTGGGGGGTCGGCGCAAAGCTTTCTTT,CAWSVLLGGRRKAFF,.,.,TRBJ1-1,TRBV30